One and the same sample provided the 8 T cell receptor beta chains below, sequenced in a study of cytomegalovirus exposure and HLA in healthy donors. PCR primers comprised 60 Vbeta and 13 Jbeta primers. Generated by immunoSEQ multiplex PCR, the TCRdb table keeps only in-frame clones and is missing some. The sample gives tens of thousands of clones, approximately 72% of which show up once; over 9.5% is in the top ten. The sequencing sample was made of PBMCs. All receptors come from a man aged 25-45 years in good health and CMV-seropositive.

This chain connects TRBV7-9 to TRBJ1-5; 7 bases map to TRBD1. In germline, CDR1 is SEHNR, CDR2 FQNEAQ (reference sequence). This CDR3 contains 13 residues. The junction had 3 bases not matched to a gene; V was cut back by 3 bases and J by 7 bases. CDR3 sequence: CASSFDRDQPQHF. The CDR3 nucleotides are TGTGCCAGCAGCTTTGACAGGGACCAGCCCCAGCATTTT.

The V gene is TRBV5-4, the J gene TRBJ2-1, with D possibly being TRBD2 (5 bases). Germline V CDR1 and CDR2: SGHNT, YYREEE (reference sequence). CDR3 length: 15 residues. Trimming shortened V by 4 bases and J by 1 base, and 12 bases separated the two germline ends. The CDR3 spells CASSHKRASYNEQFF. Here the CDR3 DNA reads TGTGCCAGCAGCCATAAGAGGGCTTCCTACAATGAGCAGTTCTTC.

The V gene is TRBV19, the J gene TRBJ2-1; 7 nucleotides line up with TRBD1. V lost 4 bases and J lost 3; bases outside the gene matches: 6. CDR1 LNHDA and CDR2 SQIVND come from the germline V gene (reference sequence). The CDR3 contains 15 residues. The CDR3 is CASSTQGVYYNEQFF. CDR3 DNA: TGTGCCAGTAGTACCCAGGGGGTATACTACAATGAGCAGTTCTTC. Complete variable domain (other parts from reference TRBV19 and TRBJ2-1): DGGITQSPKYLFRKEGQNVTLSCEQNLNHDAMYWYRQDPGQGLRLIYYSQIVNDFQKGDIAEGYSVSREKKESFPLTVTSAQKNPTAFYLCASSTQGVYYNEQFFGPGTRLTVL.

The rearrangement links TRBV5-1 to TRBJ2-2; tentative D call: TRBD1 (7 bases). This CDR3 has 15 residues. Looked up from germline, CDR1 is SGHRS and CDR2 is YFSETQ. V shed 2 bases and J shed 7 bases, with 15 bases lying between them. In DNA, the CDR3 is TGCGCCAGCAGCTTTCCAGGGGGGTCAGGCGGGGAGCTGTTTTTT. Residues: CASSFPGGSGGELFF.

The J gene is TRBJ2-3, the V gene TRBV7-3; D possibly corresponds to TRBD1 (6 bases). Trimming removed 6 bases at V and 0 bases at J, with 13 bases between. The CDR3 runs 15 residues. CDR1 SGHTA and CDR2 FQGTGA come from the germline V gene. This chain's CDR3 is CASSLGTPSTDTQYF. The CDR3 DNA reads TGTGCCAGCAGTCTTGGGACACCTAGCACAGATACGCAGTATTTT.

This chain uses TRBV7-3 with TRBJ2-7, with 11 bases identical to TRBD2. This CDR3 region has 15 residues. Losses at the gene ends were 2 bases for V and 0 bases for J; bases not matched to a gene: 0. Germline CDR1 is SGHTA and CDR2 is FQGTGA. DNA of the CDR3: TGTGCCAGCAGCTTAGGGACTAGCGGCTCCTACGAGCAGTACTTC. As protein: CASSLGTSGSYEQYF.

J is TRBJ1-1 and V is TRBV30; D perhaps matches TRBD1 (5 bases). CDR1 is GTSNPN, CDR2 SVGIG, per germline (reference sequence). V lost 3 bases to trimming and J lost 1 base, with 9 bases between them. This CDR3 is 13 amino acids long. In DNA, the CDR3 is TGTGCCTGGAGAGCACAGGAGAACACTGAAGCTTTCTTT. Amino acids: CAWRAQENTEAFF.

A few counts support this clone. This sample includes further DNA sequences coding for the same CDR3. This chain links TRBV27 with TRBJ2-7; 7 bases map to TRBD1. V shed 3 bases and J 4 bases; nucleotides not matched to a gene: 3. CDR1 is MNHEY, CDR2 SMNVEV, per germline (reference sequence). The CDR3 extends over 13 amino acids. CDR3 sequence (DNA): TGTGCCAGCAGTTTGACAGGGTTTTACGAGCAGTACTTC. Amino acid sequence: CASSLTGFYEQYF.